Each of the 26 T cell receptor beta chains below was sequenced from the same sample in a study of patients and donors after allogeneic stem cell transplantation. TCRdb itself ran the RT-PCR reads through MiXCR, one entry per CDR3 protein. The repertoire holds about 110,000 distinct CDR3 sequences, with around 35% as singletons. Sequencing was done on a sample of blood, either unsorted or a sorted T cell fraction (not recorded which). The receptors derive from a human donor who was either an allogeneic HSCT recipient or a stem cell or donor lymphocyte infusion donor (not recorded which). It is not recorded whose cells these are; they may come from a transplant donor.

The genes are TRBV5-5 and TRBJ2-3, with D possibly TRBD2 on 5 matching bases. The CDR3 spans 14 residues. V was cut by 5 bases and J by 4 bases, with 14 bases left in between. Germline CDR1 reads SGHKS; CDR2 reads YYEKEE (reference sequence). For the CDR3, the DNA is TGTGCCAGCAGGATGCCGGGGTACCCAGATACGCAGTATTTT. Protein product: CASRMPGYPDTQYF.

Concerning this clonotype itself: A junction boundary mismatches the germline segment, possibly from a read error. This sequence joins TRBV4-3 and TRBJ1-1; 8 bases align to TRBD1. Germline CDR1 and CDR2: LGHNA and YSLEER. The CDR3 runs 14 residues. The CDR3 loop is CASSQADRGVEALF. Here the CDR3 DNA reads TGCGCCAGCAGCCAGGCCGACAGGGGTGTTGAAGCTCTCTTT.

This chain joins TRBV5-1 and TRBJ2-7; the match to TRBD2 covers 9 bases. The V gene's germline CDR1 is SGHRS and CDR2 YFSETQ. V lost 1 base, J lost 3 bases, and 5 bases stayed unmatched. CDR3 length: 15 residues. The chain's CDR3 is CASSLLLAGFYEQYF. DNA for the CDR3: TGCGCCAGCAGCTTGCTTCTAGCGGGATTCTACGAGCAGTACTTC.

This clonotype came up a few times. This chain joins TRBV20-1 and TRBJ2-5; tentatively, D is TRBD1 or TRBD2 (5 bases each). Trimming cost V 4 bases and J 2 bases, with 17 bases left between them. Germline CDR1 reads DFQATT; CDR2 reads SNEGSKA (reference sequence). The length of the CDR3 is 15 residues. DNA for the CDR3: TGCAGTGCTAACAGACTTCCGGGACGACAAGAGACCCAGTACTTC. Amino acids: CSANRLPGRQETQYF.

The J gene is TRBJ2-2, the V gene TRBV6-5; perhaps TRBD2 as D (5 bases). The CDR3 covers 18 residues. Germline-derived CDR1 and CDR2 are MNHEY and SVGAGI. V was clipped by 0 bases and J by 1 base, with 15 bases between them. CDR3 DNA sequence: TGTGCCAGCAGTTACTCGGTCATTAGCGTTTGGAACACCGGGGAGCTGTTTTTT. Translated, it gives CASSYSVISVWNTGELFF.

The chain recombines TRBV10-3 with TRBJ2-5; unclear D gene. CDR3 length equals 12 residues. CDR1 and CDR2 from the germline V gene are ENHRY and SYGVKD. V lost 6 bases and J lost 4, with 9 bases in between. The CDR3 loop reads CAISVDGETQYF. CDR3 DNA sequence: TGTGCCATCAGCGTGGATGGAGAGACCCAGTACTTC.

The chain carries TRBV10-3 and TRBJ2-1; 8 bases map to TRBD2. Germline assignment: CDR1 ENHRY and CDR2 SYGVKD. V gave up 3 bases and J gave up 5 bases; unmatched junction bases: 0. The CDR3 extends over 13 amino acids. The CDR3 here is CAISEAGDNEQFF. The CDR3 DNA is TGTGCCATCAGTGAAGCGGGAGACAATGAGCAGTTCTTC.

This clonotype was detected many times. The CDR3 coding sequence is TGTGCCAGCAGCTTAAGGCCAGATACGCAGTATTTT. Residues: CASSLRPDTQYF. The rearrangement joins TRBV7-8 to TRBJ2-3; no firm D call. This CDR3 is built from 12 residues. V lost 2 bases and J lost 4, with 4 bases in between. CDR1 is SGHVS and CDR2 is FQNEAQ in the germline V gene.

The chain links TRBV12-5 to TRBJ2-1; D unresolved. In germline, CDR1 is LGHNT, CDR2 FRNRAP. The CDR3 is made up of 16 amino acids. V was pared by 4 bases and J by 2 bases, with 15 bases between. The CDR3 nucleotides are TGTGCTAGTGGTTCGTTCCGGTACAGAACCTACAATGAGCAGTTCTTC. It yields the protein CASGSFRYRTYNEQFF.

V gene TRBV3-1 combines with J gene TRBJ2-7, with a tentative D call TRBD1 (6 bases). V was trimmed by 5 bases and J by 6 bases, leaving 8 bases between them. Germline CDR1 and CDR2: LGHDT and YNNKEL (reference sequence). CDR3 length: 11 residues. The chain's CDR3 is CASSTGFEQYF. The CDR3 nucleotides are TGTGCCAGCAGCACAGGGTTCGAGCAGTACTTC.

V gene TRBV19 combines with J gene TRBJ2-7, with D uncertain. Germline CDR1 and CDR2: LNHDA and SQIVND (reference sequence). The CDR3 covers 10 residues. The V and J ends lost 11 bases and 5 bases respectively, with 10 bases between them. The CDR3 DNA reads TGTGCCGGCGCTGACAACGAGCAGTACTTC. It specifies CAGADNEQYF.

V is TRBV18 and J is TRBJ2-3, with 12 bases fitting TRBD2. CDR3 length: 13 residues. Germline V gene lookup returns CDR1 KGHSH and CDR2 LQKENI. J gave up 8 bases and V 8 bases, and 5 bases lay outside the gene matches. CDR3 in amino acids: CASGGLAGTTQYF. CDR3 sequence (DNA): TGTGCCAGCGGGGGACTAGCGGGTACTACGCAGTATTTT.

Note on this clonotype: Germline and junction disagree at one end, which may indicate a read error. The V and J genes are TRBV5-1 and TRBJ2-2, with D uncertain. The CDR3 is made up of 14 amino acids. Looked up from germline, CDR1 is SGHRS and CDR2 is YFSETQ. The CDR3 loop is CAGSLAELSGELFF. The DNA for the CDR3 is TGCGCCGGCAGCTTGGCGGAGTTATCCGGGGAGCTGTTTTTT.

The chain employs TRBV20-1 and TRBJ2-7; 7 bases fit TRBD2. Trimming cost V 0 bases and J 7 bases; bases outside gene matches: 15. Germline values: CDR1 DFQATT, CDR2 SNEGSKA (reference sequence). The CDR3 spans 16 residues. The CDR3 here is CSARDKGGSRPREQYF. DNA for the CDR3: TGCAGTGCTAGAGATAAAGGCGGGAGTCGCCCTAGAGAGCAGTACTTC.

This clonotype showed up just once. V is TRBV5-1 and J is TRBJ2-3; 8 bases agree with TRBD2. V shed 0 bases, J shed 5 bases, and the junction held 5 bases outside the gene matches. The CDR3 covers 15 residues. Germline-derived CDR1 and CDR2 are SGHRS and YFSETQ. This CDR3 is CASSLEASGLDTQYF. The CDR3 DNA follows: TGCGCCAGCAGCTTGGAGGCTAGCGGGCTAGATACGCAGTATTTT.

The chain recombines TRBV7-2 with TRBJ2-3, with D perhaps TRBD1 (5 bases). There are 16 residues in the CDR3. Germline CDR1 is SGHTA and CDR2 is FQGNSA. With 5 bases removed from V and 2 bases from J, the gap between germline ends came to 17 bases. In DNA form, the CDR3 reads TGTGCCAGCAGCCCCGGGTACAGGAAATTCACAGATACGCAGTATTTT. This encodes CASSPGYRKFTDTQYF.

This clonotype was picked up a small number of times. The chain combines TRBV28 with TRBJ1-1; a weak D match, TRBD1 (6 bases). Trimming cost V 4 bases and J 1 base, with 13 bases left between them. The germline V gene has CDR1 MDHEN and CDR2 SYDVKM. This CDR3 region has 15 residues. CDR3 in amino acids: CASSSRTATNTEAFF. The CDR3 bases are TGTGCCAGCAGTTCCAGGACAGCCACGAACACTGAAGCTTTCTTT.

This clonotype was detected many times. This sequence joins TRBV20-1 and TRBJ1-1, with D perhaps matching TRBD1 (6 bases). V lost 2 bases, J lost 3 bases, and 10 bases lay in between. The CDR3 has 13 residues. Germline CDR1 is DFQATT and CDR2 is SNEGSKA (reference sequence). Written as DNA, the CDR3 is TGCAGTGCTAGAAGGGGGGAGGACACTGAAGCTTTCTTT. Translation gives CSARRGEDTEAFF.

The J gene is TRBJ2-7, the V gene TRBV28; no reliable D call. From germline, CDR1 is MDHEN and CDR2 SYDVKM. The length of the CDR3 is 15 residues. Between the trimmed V and J ends, which lost 2 bases and 2 bases, there was a span of 13 bases. CDR3: CASSLGLTMTYEQYF. CDR3 sequence (DNA): TGTGCCAGCAGTTTAGGTCTTACCATGACCTACGAGCAGTACTTC.

The gene calls are TRBV6-2 or TRBV6-3 and TRBJ2-7, with a weak D call TRBD1 (7 bases). The CDR3 runs 15 residues. The germline V gene has CDR1 MNHEY and CDR2 SVGEGT. V lost 4 bases to trimming and J lost 6 bases, with 19 bases between them. This CDR3 reads CASSWAGGRTSEQYF. The CDR3 region has the DNA TGTGCCAGCAGTTGGGCAGGGGGGCGAACATCCGAGCAGTACTTC.

This chain uses TRBV2 with TRBJ1-5; TRBD1 is a possible D gene (6 bases). V was pared by 3 bases and J by 7 bases, with 10 bases between. The CDR3 has 13 residues. In germline, CDR1 is SNHLY, CDR2 FYNNEI. The CDR3: CASSDRGGQPQHF. Written as DNA, the CDR3 is TGTGCCAGCAGTGATAGGGGGGGACAGCCCCAGCATTTT.

The CDR3 here is CASSQDGQGKGELFF. In DNA, the CDR3 is TGCGCCAGCAGCCAAGACGGACAGGGGAAAGGGGAGCTGTTTTTT. V and J are TRBV4-3 and TRBJ2-2; 9 positions agree with TRBD1. This CDR3 spans 15 amino acids. Germline V CDR1 and CDR2: LGHNA, YSLEER. With V trimmed by 0 bases and J by 8 bases, 4 bases remained unmatched.

CDR3 region: CASSSRGLHYEQYF. CDR3 DNA: TGTGCCAGCAGTTCCCGGGGGCTTCACTACGAGCAGTACTTC. This chain joins TRBV28 and TRBJ2-7, with D perhaps being TRBD1 or TRBD2 (6 bases each). There are 14 residues in the CDR3. The ends were cut back, 4 bases at V and 3 bases at J, with 13 bases in the middle. Per germline, CDR1 MDHEN and CDR2 SYDVKM. Drawing the rest from reference TRBV28 and TRBJ2-7, the complete variable domain is DVKVTQSSRYLVKRTGEKVFLECVQDMDHENMFWYRQDPGLGLRLIYFSYDVKMKEKGDIPEGYSVSREKKERFSLILESASTNQTSMYLCASSSRGLHYEQYFGPGTRLTVT.

The V gene is TRBV7-2, the J gene TRBJ2-1, with D unresolved. The V gene's germline CDR1 is SGHTA and CDR2 FQGNSA. This CDR3 comprises 14 residues. The V and J ends lost 0 bases and 4 bases respectively, with 7 bases between them. CDR3 DNA sequence: TGTGCCAGCAGCTTAGCAGGCAGGTACAATGAGCAGTTCTTC. Translating it yields CASSLAGRYNEQFF.

About this clonotype: The junction differs from germline at one of its ends, possibly a read error. The chain combines TRBV4-2 with TRBJ2-7; D gene ambiguous. Germline-derived CDR1 and CDR2 are LGHNA and YNFKEQ. This CDR3 contains 15 residues. CDR3 DNA: TGTGCCAGCAGCAAAGATATCCCCCCGAGGTACGAGCAGTACTTC. This sequence encodes CASSKDIPPRYEQYF.

Only a few counts were recorded for this clonotype. This sequence joins TRBV4-3 and TRBJ1-5, with D possibly TRBD1 on 5 matching bases. Germline CDR1 is LGHNA and CDR2 is YSLEER. V shed 1 base and J shed 2 bases, with 6 bases lying between them. The CDR3 spans 14 residues. In nucleotides, the CDR3 is TGCGCCAGCAGCCAAGGCAGGGGCAATCAGCCCCAGCATTTT. Translating gives CASSQGRGNQPQHF.